Here is one T cell receptor beta chain with its context. Its antigen is unknown. Amplification yielded TCR beta CDR3 regions, with RNA transcripts as the source. The HTBI primer set was used in a first-round RT-PCR of the TCR CDR3. MiXCR was run by TCRdb on the multiplex PCR reads, yielding one entry per CDR3 protein. The profile covers approximately 400,000 distinct CDR3 sequences, with 15% appearing a single time and approximately 30% taken by the ten largest. The data were obtained in a study of T cells in Graves' hyperthyroidism and ophthalmopathy. Patients were aged 18 to 65, had disease duration under 2 months, and had newly diagnosed hyperthyroidism. Whole-study findings and limits: The model identified upcoming ophthalmopathy a median about six months ahead of onset. In the blood, most expanded thyroid clonotypes above 0.001 appeared as well. From stable hyperthyroidism, ophthalmopathy was separated by a 13 V-J model.

The V and J ends lost 5 bases and 5 bases respectively, with 15 bases between them. Germline V gives CDR1 MNHEY, CDR2 SMNVEV (reference sequence). This CDR3 region has 14 residues. The clonotype comes from a woman in her twenties or thirties with Graves' hyperthyroidism. The chain links TRBV27 to TRBJ2-5; the D is unclear. The sequencing input was blood. Written as DNA, the CDR3 is TGTGCCAGCAGTCTCAGCCATACACCCGAGACCCAGTACTTC. Translated: CASSLSHTPETQYF.